These 12 T cell receptor beta chains were all obtained from the same sample, sequenced in a study of T-cell memory formation after mild COVID-19. TCRdb re-called the 5' RACE reads with MiXCR, one entry per CDR3 protein. The repertoire consists of approximately 440,000 distinct CDR3 sequences, with about 19% occurring once and the leading ten covering about 8.1%. Source material: PBMCs or a T cell subset sorted from them (not recorded which). Receptor source: an adult woman who had mild COVID-19 (a few samples of this study predate the infection). Cell type and time point are not known.

The chain is built from TRBV7-9 and TRBJ2-6; D may correspond to TRBD1 or TRBD2 (5 bases each). This CDR3 has 18 amino acids. Looked up from germline, CDR1 is SEHNR and CDR2 is FQNEAQ (reference sequence). V was shortened by 1 base and J by 0 bases, with 13 bases between the two germline ends. The CDR3 sequence is CASSLDGGRLSGANVLTF. CDR3 bases: TGTGCCAGCAGCTTAGATGGGGGAAGACTCTCTGGGGCCAACGTCCTGACTTTC. Full variable domain (outside the CDR3, taken from reference TRBV7-9 and TRBJ2-6): DTGVSQNPRHKITKRGQNVTFRCDPISEHNRLYWYRQTLGQGPEFLTYFQNEAQLEKSRLLSDRFSAERPKGSFSTLEIQRTEQGDSAMYLCASSLDGGRLSGANVLTFGAGSRLTVL.

The chain carries TRBV3-1 and TRBJ2-7; D possibly corresponds to TRBD1 (6 bases). This CDR3 region has 15 residues. V lost 4 bases and J 0 bases, leaving 13 bases between the germline ends. Germline V lookup: CDR1 LGHDT, CDR2 YNNKEL (reference sequence). The DNA of the CDR3 is TGTGCCAGCAGCCCCTCCGGGACAAACTCCTACGAGCAGTACTTC. It codes for CASSPSGTNSYEQYF.

Only a few counts were recorded for this clonotype. The rearrangement uses TRBV9 and TRBJ2-3; 13 bases map to TRBD2. CDR1 and CDR2 (germline): SGDLS, YYNGEE. V lost 0 bases and J lost 4; bases outside the gene matches: 2. The CDR3 loop spans 16 amino acids. In DNA, the CDR3 is TGTGCCAGCAGCGTAGGGGGACTAGCGGGGCCAGATACGCAGTATTTT. Protein: CASSVGGLAGPDTQYF.

The rearrangement uses TRBV29-1 and TRBJ2-7, with TRBD1 matching over 7 bases. Germline assignment: CDR1 SQVTM and CDR2 ANQGSEA. CDR3 length: 13 residues. Unmatched junction bases numbered 4, after V lost 4 bases and J lost 1 base. DNA for the CDR3: TGCAGCGTTGGACAGGGCAATTCCTACGAGCAGTACTTC. Translating gives CSVGQGNSYEQYF.

This chain links TRBV3-1 with TRBJ2-1; D unresolved. The CDR3 consists of 22 residues. Germline CDR1 LGHDT, CDR2 YNNKEL (reference sequence). V was shortened by 2 bases and J by 4 bases, with 33 bases between the two germline ends. The CDR3 is CASSQKVGRKGIGWPTYNEQFF. The CDR3, as DNA: TGTGCCAGCAGCCAAAAGGTAGGCCGGAAAGGCATAGGGTGGCCGACGTACAATGAGCAGTTCTTC.

This clonotype appeared a few times. This chain joins TRBV12-5 and TRBJ1-1; the match to TRBD1 covers 7 bases. The J segment lost 1 base and the V segment lost 5 bases, leaving 10 bases of the junction unmatched. Looked up from germline, CDR1 is LGHNT and CDR2 is FRNRAP. This CDR3 has 16 amino acids. CDR3 sequence (DNA): TGTGCTAGTGGTCCCGACTGGGACAGATCGAACACTGAAGCTTTCTTT. Protein product: CASGPDWDRSNTEAFF.

Only a few counts were recorded for this clonotype. The chain joins TRBV9 to TRBJ2-2; D is ambiguous. Trimming shortened V by 0 bases and J by 3 bases, and 9 bases separated the two germline ends. Germline V gene data show CDR1 as SGDLS and CDR2 as YYNGEE. There are 15 residues in the CDR3. CDR3 protein: CASSVAPGDTGELFF. For the CDR3, the DNA is TGTGCCAGCAGCGTAGCCCCTGGAGACACCGGGGAGCTGTTTTTT.

This clonotype showed up many times. This sequence joins TRBV29-1 and TRBJ1-2, with 7 bases matching TRBD1. Germline CDR1 is SQVTM and CDR2 is ANQGSEA. Trimming at V came to 4 bases and at J to 6 bases, leaving 5 bases not matched to a gene. The CDR3 totals 12 residues. CDR3 in amino acids: CSVVTGINGYTF. The CDR3 nucleotides are TGCAGCGTTGTGACAGGGATTAATGGCTACACCTTC.

This clonotype was seen a handful of times. The genes are TRBV3-1 and TRBJ2-1; 9 nucleotides align to TRBD2. V shed 4 bases, J shed 9 bases, and the junction held 7 bases outside the gene matches. CDR3 size: 14 residues. Per germline, CDR1 LGHDT and CDR2 YNNKEL (reference sequence). CDR3 sequence: CASSLSGSGVEQFF. The CDR3 DNA reads as TGTGCCAGCAGCCTTAGCGGGAGTGGGGTTGAGCAGTTCTTC.

This clonotype has just a few counts. The rearrangement links TRBV7-3 to TRBJ1-2; D may be TRBD1 (6 bases). The germline gives CDR1 SGHTA, CDR2 FQGTGA. Trimming took off 6 bases at V and 8 bases at J, with 13 bases between the two ends. This CDR3 is 12 amino acids long. The CDR3 region has the DNA TGTGCCAGCAGTCCAGGGGCCAGGGGCTACACCTTC. Translated: CASSPGARGYTF. The variable domain in full, with the rest retrieved from reference TRBV7-3 and TRBJ1-2, is GAGVSQTPSNKVTEKGKYVELRCDPISGHTALYWYRQSLGQGPEFLIYFQGTGAADDSGLPNDRFFAVRPEGSVSTLKIQRTERGDSAVYLCASSPGARGYTFGSGTRLTVV.

The chain has TRBV7-2 and TRBJ2-1; 10 nucleotides align to TRBD2. V was pared by 5 bases and J by 5 bases, with 12 bases of the junction left unmatched. Germline V gene sequence: CDR1 SGHTA, CDR2 FQGNSA. The CDR3 is 17 residues long. CDR3 bases: TGTGCCAGCAGCCTGATGCCTAGCGGGGGTAGGAACAATGAGCAGTTCTTC. Its translation is CASSLMPSGGRNNEQFF.

In this sample, this clonotype turned up a few times. This chain joins TRBV7-8 and TRBJ2-3, with TRBD2 matching over 9 bases. J gave up 7 bases and V 6 bases, and 23 bases lay outside the gene matches. The CDR3 is made up of 19 amino acids. Germline CDR1 and CDR2: SGHVS and FQNEAQ. The CDR3 DNA is TGTGCCAGCAGTCCTCTACAAGAGGGCGGGAGGGCCGGCTTTAATACGCAGTATTTT. Protein: CASSPLQEGGRAGFNTQYF.